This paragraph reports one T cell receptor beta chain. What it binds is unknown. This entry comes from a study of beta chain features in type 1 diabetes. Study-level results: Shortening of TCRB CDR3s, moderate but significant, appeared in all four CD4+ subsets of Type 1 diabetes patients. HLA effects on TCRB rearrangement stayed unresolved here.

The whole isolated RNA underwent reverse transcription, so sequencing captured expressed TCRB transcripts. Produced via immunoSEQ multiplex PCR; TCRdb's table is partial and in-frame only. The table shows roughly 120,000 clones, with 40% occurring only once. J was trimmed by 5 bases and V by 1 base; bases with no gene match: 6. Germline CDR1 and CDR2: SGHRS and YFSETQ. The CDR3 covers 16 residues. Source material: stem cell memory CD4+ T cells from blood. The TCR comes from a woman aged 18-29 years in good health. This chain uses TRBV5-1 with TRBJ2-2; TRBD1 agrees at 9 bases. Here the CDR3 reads CASSLLGQGITGELFF. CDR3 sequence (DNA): TGCGCCAGCAGCTTGCTGGGACAGGGAATTACCGGGGAGCTGTTTTTT.